The entry below gives a single TCR beta chain sequence along with its context. Its antigen is still unknown. Germline V gives CDR1 SGHVS, CDR2 FQNEAQ. The CDR3 totals 20 residues. Trimming cost V 5 bases and J 0 bases; bases outside gene matches: 14. Reasons for excluding patients were uncontrolled infection, other autoimmune disease, pregnancy or lactation. Diagnostic decisions used clinical symptoms, serum thyroxine and TRAb, thyroid ultrasound and orbital computed tomography. The sample is drawn from a study of T cells in Graves' hyperthyroidism and ophthalmopathy. Study results and caveats: Most clonotypes that expanded in the thyroid above 0.001 also showed up in blood. Before onset, by a median of approximately 6.2 months, the model predicted ophthalmopathy.

The CDR3 regions of TCR beta were amplified from RNA transcripts. The HTBI primer set served for first-round RT-PCR of the TCR CDR3. TCRdb independently ran MiXCR on the multiplex PCR reads; one entry per CDR3 protein. This table has roughly 500,000 distinct CDR3 sequences, roughly 46% appearing once. This chain connects TRBV7-8 to TRBJ1-6; 9 bases align to TRBD1. The receptor was isolated from an adult woman with Graves' disease, either hyperthyroidism or ophthalmopathy (not recorded which). The sample taken for sequencing was peripheral blood or thyroid tissue (not recorded which). CDR3 in DNA: TGTGCCAGCAGCCCTAGACTGGGACAGGGCCGATTCTCCTATAATTCACCCCTCCACTTT. Encoded protein: CASSPRLGQGRFSYNSPLHF.